Below, 29 T cell receptor beta chains from the same sample are listed, as sequenced in a study of blood T cell repertoires in COVID-19. The protocol was immunoSEQ multiplex PCR, while the TCRdb copy is restricted to in-frame clones and leaves out a portion. The sample lists roughly 39,000 clones; approximately 85% were seen once. Input material: peripheral blood. The receptors were gathered from a man in his sixties with acute or convalescent COVID-19.

The chain carries TRBV6-5 and TRBJ1-5; TRBD1 agrees at 8 bases. J gave up 9 bases and V 8 bases, and 12 bases lay outside the gene matches. The CDR3 runs 14 residues. CDR1 and CDR2 from the germline V gene are MNHEY and SVGAGI. The CDR3 loop reads CASADRTGSTPQHF. The CDR3 DNA reads TGTGCCAGCGCGGACAGGACAGGGTCCACGCCCCAGCATTTT.

J is TRBJ2-5 and V is TRBV10-1; D possibly corresponds to TRBD1 (6 bases). Trimming left V 11 bases short and J 3 bases short, with 13 bases between. Germline CDR1 WNHNN, CDR2 SYGVQD (reference sequence). The length of the CDR3 is 12 residues. The CDR3 DNA is TGCGCCCTGAGACAGGCGAAAGAGACCCAGTACTTC. This codes for CALRQAKETQYF.

V gene TRBV9 combines with J gene TRBJ2-3, with D uncertain. Germline loops: CDR1 SGDLS, CDR2 YYNGEE. CDR3 length: 15 amino acids. V was shortened by 4 bases and J by 0 bases, with 12 bases between the two germline ends. For the CDR3, the DNA is TGTGCCAGCAGCCCGCTAGGCGGAAGCACAGATACGCAGTATTTT. Translation: CASSPLGGSTDTQYF.

V and J are TRBV7-2 and TRBJ1-5; D is uncertain. Trimming took 1 base from V and 8 from J, leaving 15 bases between them. This CDR3 has 15 residues. In germline, CDR1 is SGHTA, CDR2 FQGNSA. The CDR3: CASSLELGAGKPQHF. CDR3 nucleotide sequence: TGTGCCAGCAGCTTAGAACTCGGAGCCGGTAAGCCCCAGCATTTT.

This sequence joins TRBV2 and TRBJ2-2; perhaps TRBD1 as D (5 bases). Germline lookup yields CDR1 SNHLY and CDR2 FYNNEI. The CDR3 has 16 residues. Deletions cut 4 bases from V and 0 bases from J, with 12 bases between. The CDR3 nucleotides are TGTGCCAGCAGTGTAGAACAGGCATCGAACACCGGGGAGCTGTTTTTT. Translated: CASSVEQASNTGELFF.

The chain has TRBV5-1 and TRBJ2-5; tentatively, D is TRBD2 (6 bases). V lost 1 base and J 5 bases, leaving 15 bases between the germline ends. This CDR3 contains 15 residues. The germline CDR1 and CDR2 sequences are SGHRS and YFSETQ. The CDR3 spells CASSLYGGIEETQYF. The CDR3, as DNA: TGCGCCAGCAGCTTGTACGGAGGGATCGAGGAGACCCAGTACTTC.

V gene TRBV7-2 combines with J gene TRBJ1-5; D possibly corresponds to TRBD1 (6 bases). Germline values: CDR1 SGHTA, CDR2 FQGNSA. The V end lost 5 bases, the J end lost 6 bases, and 17 bases lay between the germline ends. The CDR3 loop spans 15 amino acids. CDR3 sequence (DNA): TGTGCCAGCAGCGAAACTGGGGGCGGAGGTCAGCCCCAGCATTTT. The encoded protein is CASSETGGGGQPQHF.

The chain couples TRBV24-1 to TRBJ1-2; the match to TRBD1 covers 7 bases. Unmatched junction bases numbered 10, after V lost 5 bases and J lost 5 bases. The CDR3 loop spans 15 amino acids. The V gene's germline CDR1 is KGHDR and CDR2 SFDVKD. The CDR3 DNA follows: TGTGCCACCAGTGGAGAAGGGGACAGCCTTTATGGCTACACCTTC. Residues: CATSGEGDSLYGYTF.

This clone came up once. The chain is built from TRBV28 and TRBJ1-1; maybe TRBD1 (6 bases). Germline CDR1 MDHEN, CDR2 SYDVKM. V was trimmed by 3 bases and J by 5 bases, leaving 10 bases between them. This CDR3 region has 13 residues. The CDR3 sequence is CASSFPQGTEAFF. CDR3 DNA sequence: TGTGCCAGCAGTTTCCCACAGGGAACTGAAGCTTTCTTT.

This chain links TRBV14 with TRBJ2-5; weak D call: TRBD2 (6 bases). The CDR3 loop spans 17 amino acids. V was clipped by 1 base and J by 0 bases, with 15 bases between them. Germline loops: CDR1 SGHDN, CDR2 FVKESK. CDR3 protein: CASSQGGARDYQETQYF. The CDR3 DNA reads TGTGCCAGCAGCCAAGGAGGGGCCAGGGACTACCAAGAGACCCAGTACTTC.

This chain connects TRBV27 to TRBJ2-1, with D tentatively TRBD2 (6 bases). The CDR3 consists of 16 residues. In germline, CDR1 is MNHEY, CDR2 SMNVEV (reference sequence). V lost 4 bases to trimming and J lost 0 bases, with 13 bases between them. This CDR3 reads CASSSISGLSYNEQFF. For the CDR3, the DNA is TGTGCCAGCAGTTCCATTAGCGGCCTCTCCTACAATGAGCAGTTCTTC.

This clone has only one observation. The rearrangement uses TRBV18 and TRBJ2-3; 7 nucleotides match TRBD2. V lost 4 bases and J lost 4; bases outside the gene matches: 11. The CDR3 is 16 amino acids. Germline values: CDR1 KGHSH, CDR2 LQKENI. The chain's CDR3 is CASSLPTSARPDTQYF. The DNA for the CDR3 is TGTGCCAGCTCACTCCCTACTAGCGCACGGCCAGATACGCAGTATTTT. Using reference TRBV18 and TRBJ2-3 for the parts outside the CDR3, the full variable domain is NAGVMQNPRHLVRRRGQEARLRCSPMKGHSHVYWYRQLPEEGLKFMVYLQKENIIDESGMPKERFSAEFPKEGPSILRIQQVVRGDSAAYFCASSLPTSARPDTQYFGPGTRLTVL.

This chain links TRBV4-3 with TRBJ2-3; D is unresolved. The CDR3 has 15 residues. Trimming took off 3 bases at V and 0 bases at J, with 10 bases between the two ends. Germline CDR1 LGHNA, CDR2 YSLEER. CDR3: CASSHSGHSTDTQYF. In nucleotides, the CDR3 is TGCGCCAGCAGCCATTCTGGCCACAGCACAGATACGCAGTATTTT.

The chain joins TRBV2 to TRBJ2-7; 8 nucleotides match TRBD2. The length of the CDR3 is 12 residues. Germline assignment: CDR1 SNHLY and CDR2 FYNNEI. Losses at the gene ends were 8 bases for V and 6 bases for J; bases not matched to a gene: 6. The CDR3, as DNA: TGTGCCAGCGGCGGGGGGCTAGGCGAGCAGTACTTC. Protein: CASGGGLGEQYF.

V gene TRBV5-1 combines with J gene TRBJ2-2; 8 bases agree with TRBD1. This CDR3 is built from 14 residues. Trimming took 5 bases from V and 1 from J; bases not matched to a gene: 1. Germline assignment: CDR1 SGHRS and CDR2 YFSETQ. In nucleotides, the CDR3 is TGCGCCAGCAGGGACAGGGAGAACACCGGGGAGCTGTTTTTT. Amino acids: CASRDRENTGELFF.

The CDR3 here is CASSLRGSLNIQYF. CDR3 bases: TGTGCCAGCAGCCTACGGGGGTCGCTAAACATTCAGTACTTC. V and J are TRBV3-1 (or the pseudogene TRBV3-2) and TRBJ2-4, with D possibly TRBD2 on 6 matching bases. CDR1 LGHDT and CDR2 YNNKEL come from the germline V gene (reference sequence). Deletions cut 4 bases from V and 6 bases from J, with 13 bases between. This CDR3 spans 14 amino acids.

J is TRBJ1-1 and V is TRBV11-2; the D gene is possibly TRBD1 (6 bases). The germline V and J ends were trimmed by 5 bases and 4 bases, with 14 bases remaining between them. The germline V gene has CDR1 SGHAT and CDR2 FQNNGV. This CDR3 contains 14 residues. CDR3 amino acids: CASSPVQGFTEAFF. DNA for the CDR3: TGTGCCAGCAGCCCCGTACAGGGCTTCACTGAAGCTTTCTTT.

CDR3 sequence: CASKGGGPETQYF. Here the CDR3 DNA reads TGTGCCAGCAAGGGGGGGGGTCCGGAGACCCAGTACTTC. The gene calls are TRBV27 and TRBJ2-5; D is possibly TRBD2 (7 bases). V shed 7 bases and J shed 5 bases, with 14 bases lying between them. CDR3 size: 13 residues. CDR1 is MNHEY, CDR2 SMNVEV, per germline (reference sequence).

The chain has TRBV10-1 and TRBJ2-2; no firm D call. There are 13 residues in the CDR3. The germline gives CDR1 WNHNN, CDR2 SYGVQD (reference sequence). Trimming left V 6 bases short and J 6 bases short, with 11 bases between. CDR3 in DNA: TGCGCCAGCAGCCGAGAGCTCGCCGGGGAGCTGTTTTTT. It translates to CASSRELAGELFF.

This chain links TRBV11-3 with TRBJ1-3; D not certain. CDR1 is SGHNT and CDR2 is YENEEA in the germline V gene. With 4 bases removed from V and 8 bases from J, the gap between germline ends came to 12 bases. This CDR3 is 13 amino acids long. The CDR3 sequence is CASSSQGGDTIYF. The CDR3 DNA is TGTGCCAGCAGCTCGCAAGGCGGGGACACCATATATTTT.

V and J are TRBV6-2 or TRBV6-3 and TRBJ1-2, with TRBD1 as a possible D gene (5 bases). Trimming shortened V by 6 bases and J by 5 bases, and 13 bases separated the two germline ends. This CDR3 comprises 13 residues. CDR1 is MNHEY, CDR2 SVGEGT, per germline. CDR3 sequence: CASSLTALYGYTF. The CDR3 nucleotides are TGTGCCAGCAGCCTGACAGCCTTGTATGGCTACACCTTC.

This clone occurred a few times. V is TRBV4-2 and J is TRBJ1-3, with 7 positions matching TRBD1. Germline trimming cut 4 bases from V and 2 bases from J; bases unmatched to any gene: 8. The CDR3 contains 16 residues. Germline CDR1 reads LGHNA; CDR2 reads YNFKEQ. The CDR3, as DNA: TGTGCCAGCAGCCGAGAGGACAGGCAAGCTGGAAACACCATATATTTT. This codes for CASSREDRQAGNTIYF.

This clone was seen a single time. The chain joins TRBV5-1 to TRBJ2-1, with 9 bases that match TRBD2. The germline CDR1 and CDR2 sequences are SGHRS and YFSETQ. Germline trimming cut 3 bases from V and 10 bases from J; bases unmatched to any gene: 8. The length of the CDR3 is 14 residues. The CDR3 spells CASSSLGLAGEQFF. The CDR3 nucleotides read TGCGCCAGCAGCTCCCTGGGACTAGCAGGGGAGCAGTTCTTC. The variable domain in full, completed from reference TRBV5-1 and TRBJ2-1, reads KAGVTQTPRYLIKTRGQQVTLSCSPISGHRSVSWYQQTPGQGLQFLFEYFSETQRNKGNFPGRFSGRQFSNSRSEMNVSTLELGDSALYLCASSSLGLAGEQFFGPGTRLTVL.

The chain has TRBV4-1 and TRBJ1-1; D not resolved. Germline V gene sequence: CDR1 MGHRA, CDR2 YSYEKL. The CDR3 runs to 14 residues. V lost 4 bases, J lost 2 bases, and 11 bases lay in between. The CDR3 here is CASSPNPGNTEAFF. The CDR3 DNA follows: TGCGCCAGCAGCCCCAATCCAGGTAACACTGAAGCTTTCTTT.

The genes are TRBV6-1 and TRBJ1-1, with a possible D match to TRBD1 (5 bases). Germline V gene lookup returns CDR1 MNHNS and CDR2 SASEGT. Trimming left V 6 bases short and J 3 bases short, with 14 bases between. This CDR3 has 14 residues. The CDR3 DNA reads TGTGCCAGCAGATCTGAAGACAGTCACACTGAAGCTTTCTTT. It encodes CASRSEDSHTEAFF.

This sequence joins TRBV19 and TRBJ2-1; 13 positions agree with TRBD2. Germline V CDR1 and CDR2: LNHDA, SQIVND (reference sequence). Unmatched junction bases numbered 8, after V lost 5 bases and J lost 7 bases. The CDR3 runs to 16 residues. The CDR3 DNA follows: TGTGCCAGTAGTCCACTAGCGGGGGGGTCAGGGAATGAGCAGTTCTTC. Translated: CASSPLAGGSGNEQFF.

The rearrangement uses TRBV6-6 and TRBJ2-2, with 7 nucleotides matching TRBD1. Per germline, CDR1 MNHNY and CDR2 SVGAGI (reference sequence). The CDR3 totals 16 residues. The trim removed 0 bases at V and 2 bases at J, leaving 3 bases unmatched. CDR3 nucleotides: TGTGCCAGCAGTTACTCGAGGGACAGAAACACCGGGGAGCTGTTTTTT. Translating it yields CASSYSRDRNTGELFF.

The sample holds a few counts of this clone. This chain connects TRBV30 to TRBJ2-7; unclear D gene. CDR3 length equals 12 residues. Germline V gene lookup returns CDR1 GTSNPN and CDR2 SVGIG (reference sequence). V was pared by 0 bases and J by 5 bases, with 8 bases between. The CDR3 loop reads CAWSVSLDEQYF. The CDR3 bases are TGTGCCTGGAGTGTAAGCTTGGACGAGCAGTACTTC.

The rearrangement links TRBV9 to TRBJ2-3; 8 bases map to TRBD2. The CDR3 extends over 16 amino acids. Trimming cost V 4 bases and J 2 bases; bases outside gene matches: 9. The germline V gene encodes CDR1 SGDLS and CDR2 YYNGEE. Here the CDR3 reads CASSPGLVLDTDTQYF. The CDR3 region has the DNA TGTGCCAGCAGCCCGGGACTAGTACTGGACACAGATACGCAGTATTTT.